The 16 T cell receptor beta chains listed next were all sequenced from one sample in a study of OX40 agonist ivuxolimab in advanced cancers. Using immunoSEQ multiplex PCR, the repertoire was profiled, and TCRdb retains in-frame clones only, with some absent. The repertoire holds about 37,000 clones, with roughly 84% as singletons. The sequences come from CD4+ or CD8+ T cells sorted from blood, collected in a trial of the OX40 agonist ivuxolimab. These receptors were taken from an adult with an advanced solid tumor such as melanoma, head and neck, liver or kidney cancer.

This chain links TRBV19 with TRBJ1-1, with D possibly TRBD1 on 5 matching bases. Trimming stripped 3 bases from V and 4 bases from J, with 15 bases between. The CDR3 runs 15 residues. Germline V gene lookup returns CDR1 LNHDA and CDR2 SQIVND (reference sequence). CDR3 amino acids: CASSITLGEGTEAFF. In nucleotides, the CDR3 is TGTGCCAGTAGTATTACACTGGGGGAGGGCACTGAAGCTTTCTTT.

This chain connects TRBV9 to TRBJ1-1; 7 bases match TRBD1. Looked up from germline, CDR1 is SGDLS and CDR2 is YYNGEE. J gave up 1 base and V 2 bases, and 14 bases lay outside the gene matches. The CDR3 totals 18 residues. CDR3 nucleotide sequence: TGTGCCAGCAGCGTGAAGGGGGACCCCGGGACAGCGAACACTGAAGCTTTCTTT. This codes for CASSVKGDPGTANTEAFF.

The chain is built from TRBV11-3 and TRBJ2-7; the match to TRBD2 covers 10 bases. V shed 5 bases, J shed 5 bases, and the junction held 9 bases outside the gene matches. CDR3 size: 15 residues. CDR1 is SGHNT, CDR2 YENEEA, per germline. The CDR3 DNA reads TGTGCCAGCAGCCCCGAAGCGGGGGGGCTTCACGAGCAGTACTTC. Translation gives CASSPEAGGLHEQYF.

The V gene is TRBV5-6, the J gene TRBJ1-1, with TRBD1 matching over 12 bases. The CDR3 loop spans 18 amino acids. Trimming at V came to 8 bases and at J to 0 bases, leaving 14 bases not matched to a gene. The germline CDR1 and CDR2 sequences are SGHDT and YYEEEE. The chain's CDR3 is CARPTGTGGGCVNTEAFF. The CDR3 coding sequence is TGTGCCAGACCGACTGGGACAGGGGGCGGGTGCGTGAACACTGAAGCTTTCTTT.

The V and J genes are TRBV5-5 and TRBJ2-7; a weak D match, TRBD1 (6 bases). The CDR3 extends over 15 amino acids. Between the trimmed V and J ends, which lost 3 bases and 7 bases, there was a span of 20 bases. Germline CDR1 SGHKS, CDR2 YYEKEE (reference sequence). CDR3 amino acids: CASSSIWDNTWEQYF. The CDR3 DNA reads TGTGCCAGCAGCTCCATTTGGGACAATACCTGGGAGCAGTACTTC.

The V call is TRBV27, the J call TRBJ2-1; D gene ambiguous. Trimming removed 6 bases at V and 4 bases at J, with 19 bases between. Germline V gene sequence: CDR1 MNHEY, CDR2 SMNVEV (reference sequence). This CDR3 is 16 amino acids long. This chain's CDR3 is CASRHSMARPYNEQFF. The CDR3 bases are TGTGCCAGCAGACACTCCATGGCCCGCCCGTACAATGAGCAGTTCTTC.

This chain uses TRBV11-2 with TRBJ1-1, with D possibly being TRBD1 (5 bases). CDR1 and CDR2 (germline): SGHAT, FQNNGV. Deletions cut 0 bases from V and 5 bases from J, with 13 bases between. This CDR3 has 15 residues. The CDR3 sequence is CASSLDFYEGTEAFF. CDR3 sequence (DNA): TGTGCCAGCAGCTTAGACTTCTATGAGGGGACTGAAGCTTTCTTT. Using reference TRBV11-2 and TRBJ1-1 for the parts outside the CDR3, the full variable domain is EAGVAQSPRYKIIEKRQSVAFWCNPISGHATLYWYQQILGQGPKLLIQFQNNGVVDDSQLPKDRFSAERLKGVDSTLKIQPAKLEDSAVYLCASSLDFYEGTEAFFGQGTRLTVV.

J is TRBJ2-2 and V is TRBV27; 12 nucleotides line up with TRBD2. This CDR3 comprises 16 residues. In germline, CDR1 is MNHEY, CDR2 SMNVEV (reference sequence). Trimming cost V 5 bases and J 7 bases; bases outside gene matches: 8. The CDR3 nucleotides read TGTGCCAGCAGTACCCTAGCGGGAGGGCCGCTCGGGGAGCTGTTTTTT. Its translation is CASSTLAGGPLGELFF.

This clone was observed a handful of times. The V and J genes are TRBV4-3 and TRBJ1-1, with a weak D call TRBD1 (5 bases). The germline V gene encodes CDR1 LGHNA and CDR2 YSLEER. V lost 2 bases, J lost 3 bases, and 10 bases lay in between. The CDR3 is 14 residues long. CDR3 amino acids: CASSQSRTHTEAFF. The CDR3 DNA sequence: TGCGCCAGCAGCCAATCCAGGACACACACTGAAGCTTTCTTT.

This sequence joins TRBV5-6 and TRBJ2-1; D unclear. The CDR3 spans 12 residues. The germline V gene encodes CDR1 SGHDT and CDR2 YYEEEE. Trimming took off 3 bases at V and 4 bases at J, with 5 bases between the two ends. The CDR3 DNA follows: TGTGCCAGCAGCTCGGATTACAATGAGCAGTTCTTC. This gives the protein CASSSDYNEQFF.

This chain uses TRBV9 with TRBJ2-1, with D perhaps TRBD1 or TRBD2 (5 bases each). The CDR3 runs 14 residues. V lost 3 bases and J lost 9, with 16 bases in between. CDR1 SGDLS and CDR2 YYNGEE come from the germline V gene. The CDR3 bases are TGTGCCAGCAGCGCCTGGGACGGTAGCACTGAGCAGTTCTTC. Translation: CASSAWDGSTEQFF.

The rearrangement joins TRBV4-2 to TRBJ1-1; 7 bases agree with TRBD1. CDR3 length: 20 amino acids. Germline lookup yields CDR1 LGHNA and CDR2 YNFKEQ. V lost 1 base to trimming and J lost 4 bases; unmatched junction nucleotides: 21. The CDR3 sequence is CASSQVLRVGGGTKGTEAFF. The CDR3 DNA reads as TGTGCCAGCAGCCAAGTCCTGAGGGTGGGAGGGGGCACCAAAGGCACTGAAGCTTTCTTT.

V and J are TRBV7-9 and TRBJ2-1; 11 positions agree with TRBD1. Germline V gene sequence: CDR1 SEHNR, CDR2 FQNEAQ (reference sequence). The CDR3 has 16 residues. V gave up 4 bases and J gave up 7 bases; unmatched junction bases: 9. CDR3 sequence: CASSSPGQGAKNEQFF. The CDR3 region has the DNA TGTGCCAGCAGCTCCCCAGGACAGGGGGCGAAAAATGAGCAGTTCTTC.

This clone was counted only a few times. This chain links TRBV7-2 with TRBJ2-3, with D perhaps matching TRBD1 (6 bases). Germline lookup yields CDR1 SGHTA and CDR2 FQGNSA. Trimming shortened V by 5 bases and J by 3 bases, and 15 bases separated the two germline ends. The CDR3 runs 15 residues. The CDR3: CASSPGQFWTDTQYF. The CDR3 region has the DNA TGTGCCAGCAGCCCCGGACAGTTTTGGACAGATACGCAGTATTTT.

V is TRBV2 and J is TRBJ2-2; D is perhaps TRBD1 (6 bases). Germline V CDR1 and CDR2: SNHLY, FYNNEI. The V end lost 9 bases, the J end lost 2 bases, and 13 bases lay between the germline ends. The CDR3 length is 14 residues. The DNA for the CDR3 is TGTGCCAGTGAGACAGGAACAAACACCGGGGAGCTGTTTTTT. Its translation: CASETGTNTGELFF. The variable domain in full, completed from reference TRBV2 and TRBJ2-2, reads EPEVTQTPSHQVTQMGQEVILRCVPISNHLYFYWYRQILGQKVEFLVSFYNNEISEKSEIFDDQFSVERPDGSNFTLKIRSTKLEDSAMYFCASETGTNTGELFFGEGSRLTVL.

J is TRBJ2-1 and V is TRBV7-9; D unclear. The V end lost 2 bases, the J end lost 4 bases, and 12 bases lay between the germline ends. This CDR3 has 15 amino acids. Germline-derived CDR1 and CDR2 are SEHNR and FQNEAQ (reference sequence). As DNA, the CDR3 is TGTGCCAGCAGCTTAAAATCGATGCCATACAATGAGCAGTTCTTC. Protein: CASSLKSMPYNEQFF.